This TCR beta chain was profiled in a study of Graves' ophthalmopathy and Graves' hyperthyroidism. Certain patients were not enrolled. These were patients with other autoimmune diseases, uncontrolled infections, pregnancy or lactation. Diagnostic conclusions were grounded in clinical symptoms, serum thyroxine, TRAb, thyroid ultrasound and orbital computed tomography. Overall study results and limits: Most expanded clonotypes from thyroid (those above 0.001 frequency) were also found in blood. A model of 13 signatures distinguished ophthalmopathy from stable hyperthyroidism at roughly 86% sensitivity and roughly 82% specificity.

This clonotype has at least ten counts. The antigen remains undetermined. The germline V gene encodes CDR1 SQVTM and CDR2 ANQGSEA. V shed 2 bases, J shed 11 bases, and the junction held 5 bases outside the gene matches. The CDR3 extends over 12 amino acids. Amplified material comprised TCR beta CDR3 regions derived from RNA transcripts. Second-round multiplex PCR came after a first-round RT-PCR that employed HTBI primers. TCRdb analysed the multiplex PCR reads with MiXCR anew, one entry per CDR3 protein. The data show a few hundred thousand distinct CDR3 sequences, under 40% seen once. This TCR was recovered from an adult man with Graves' hyperthyroidism. This sequence joins TRBV29-1 and TRBJ1-1, with 10 bases fitting TRBD1. The specimen sequenced was peripheral blood or thyroid tissue (not recorded which). CDR3 loop: CSVERGQGSAFF. The CDR3 region has the DNA TGCAGCGTTGAAAGGGGACAGGGGTCCGCTTTCTTT.